A single sample gave rise to the 9 T cell receptor beta chains below, sequenced in a study of T cells in Graves' hyperthyroidism and ophthalmopathy. Amplified TCR beta CDR3 regions derived from RNA transcripts. RT-PCR in the first round (using the HTBI primer set) targeted the TCR CDR3. TCRdb reanalysed the multiplex PCR reads using MiXCR and keeps one entry per CDR3 protein. The sample holds 750,000 to 900,000 distinct CDR3 sequences; 38% are singletons and the top ten take 8.9%. Sequencing was performed on blood. The source of these receptors is a young man with Graves' hyperthyroidism.

This clonotype was counted ten times or more. The chain links TRBV29-1 to TRBJ1-2; D is undetermined. Germline V gene data show CDR1 as SQVTM and CDR2 as ANQGSEA. The CDR3 totals 10 residues. V shed 0 bases and J shed 7 bases, with 3 bases lying between them. The CDR3 protein is CSVEESGYTF. CDR3 nucleotide sequence: TGCAGCGTTGAAGAGTCTGGCTACACCTTC. The whole variable domain, remainder taken from reference TRBV29-1 and TRBJ1-2, is SAVISQKPSRDICQRGTSLTIQCQVDSQVTMMFWYRQQPGQSLTLIATANQGSEATYESGFVIDKFPISRPNLTFSTLTVSNMSPEDSSIYLCSVEESGYTFGSGTRLTVV.

This sequence joins TRBV7-9 and TRBJ2-7; 9 nucleotides align to TRBD2. V shed 10 bases, J shed 3 bases, and the junction held 4 bases outside the gene matches. The CDR3 totals 12 residues. Germline CDR1 reads SEHNR; CDR2 reads FQNEAQ (reference sequence). The CDR3 spells CATSGTYYEQYF. CDR3 coding DNA: TGTGCCACTAGCGGGACTTACTACGAGCAGTACTTC.

This clonotype was seen only a few times. The chain links TRBV3-1 to TRBJ2-7; D is ambiguous. CDR3 size: 16 residues. CDR1 LGHDT and CDR2 YNNKEL come from the germline V gene (reference sequence). V was trimmed by 3 bases and J by 0 bases, leaving 15 bases between them. CDR3 region: CASSHPQGTVSYEQYF. The DNA for the CDR3 is TGTGCCAGCAGCCACCCCCAAGGAACAGTCTCCTACGAGCAGTACTTC.

The chain's CDR3 is CASSYSIGEDGYTF. The CDR3 coding sequence is TGTGCCAGCAGTTACTCGATAGGGGAGGATGGCTACACCTTC. The genes are TRBV12-3 or TRBV12-4 and TRBJ1-2, with D possibly TRBD1 on 5 matching bases. Trimming pared 4 bases from V and 6 bases from J, leaving 15 bases between. The CDR3 spans 14 residues.

The chain joins TRBV20-1 to TRBJ2-5, with TRBD2 matching over 7 bases. Trimming took 5 bases from V and 1 from J; bases not matched to a gene: 16. The germline gives CDR1 DFQATT, CDR2 SNEGSKA (reference sequence). The CDR3 spans 17 residues. CDR3 bases: TGCAGTGCTGAGGACACCTGGAGCGGGGTGTTCCAAGAGACCCAGTACTTC. It is translated as CSAEDTWSGVFQETQYF.

This clonotype was found a few times. This sequence joins TRBV6-5 and TRBJ2-2; 7 positions match TRBD1. With 6 bases clipped from V and 4 bases from J, the junction kept 11 bases outside the gene matches. This CDR3 spans 16 amino acids. Germline CDR1 reads MNHEY; CDR2 reads SVGAGI. Written as DNA, the CDR3 is TGTGCCAGCAGGCAAACAGGGGTTCGCGGCACCGGGGAGCTGTTTTTT. Translating it yields CASRQTGVRGTGELFF.

This clonotype was detected a few times. The V call is TRBV7-2, the J call TRBJ2-7; 11 bases fit TRBD1. The V and J ends lost 4 bases and 4 bases, in that order; junction bases with no gene match: 6. The CDR3 is made up of 15 amino acids. Germline CDR1 and CDR2: SGHTA and FQGNSA. CDR3 DNA sequence: TGTGCCAGCAGCTCCTCGGACAGGGGGCATTACGAGCAGTACTTC. The encoded protein is CASSSSDRGHYEQYF.

This chain uses TRBV19 with TRBJ1-1; no clear D. The germline V gene has CDR1 LNHDA and CDR2 SQIVND (reference sequence). CDR3 length: 15 residues. The V gene lost 9 bases and the J gene lost 6 bases, with 23 bases spanning the gap. The DNA for the CDR3 is TGTGCCAGCAGCTTTGGTCGGGTTAACAACGCTGAAGCTTTCTTT. Protein sequence: CASSFGRVNNAEAFF.

This clonotype appeared many times. The chain combines TRBV7-8 with TRBJ1-5, with D unclear. Germline V CDR1 and CDR2: SGHVS, FQNEAQ. The CDR3 is 16 residues long. Trimming removed 4 bases at V and 2 bases at J, with 15 bases between. CDR3 sequence (DNA): TGTGCCAGCAGCTCTGGACCCTCGCGAGGCAATCAGCCCCAGCATTTT. Amino acids: CASSSGPSRGNQPQHF. The whole variable domain, remainder taken from reference TRBV7-8 and TRBJ1-5, is GAGVSQSPRYKVAKRGQDVALRCDPISGHVSLFWYQQALGQGPEFLTYFQNEAQLDKSGLPSDRFFAERPEGSVSTLKIQRTQQEDSAVYLCASSSGPSRGNQPQHFGDGTRLSIL.